This passage covers 26 T cell receptor beta chains from one sample sequenced in a study of blood T cell repertoires in COVID-19. Here immunoSEQ multiplex PCR was the method, and the copy in TCRdb shows in-frame clones only, minus some. The sample holds hundreds of thousands of clones; about nine tenths are singletons and the top ten take about 7%. The sequenced sample was peripheral blood. These receptors all come from a woman between 65 and 79 years old with COVID-19, enrolled during active disease.

The chain combines TRBV9 with TRBJ2-3, with TRBD2 as a possible D gene (7 bases). The germline V gene has CDR1 SGDLS and CDR2 YYNGEE. Trimming pared 2 bases from V and 4 bases from J, leaving 14 bases between. CDR3 length equals 15 residues. The CDR3 sequence is CASSVGTGGPDTQYF. CDR3 coding DNA: TGTGCCAGCAGCGTCGGAACGGGGGGCCCAGATACGCAGTATTTT.

This clone was found a few times. The rearrangement links TRBV2 to TRBJ2-6; D is perhaps TRBD1 (6 bases). CDR1 SNHLY and CDR2 FYNNEI come from the germline V gene. This CDR3 is built from 17 residues. Trimming removed 3 bases from V and 0 bases from J, with 12 bases in between. The CDR3 DNA sequence: TGTGCCAGCAGTGAGAGAGGGGGTTTCTCTGGGGCCAACGTCCTGACTTTC. Amino acid sequence: CASSERGGFSGANVLTF.

The chain links TRBV5-1 to TRBJ1-2; D not resolved. V lost 0 bases and J lost 1, with 7 bases in between. This CDR3 region has 14 residues. Germline V gives CDR1 SGHRS, CDR2 YFSETQ. This CDR3 reads CASSLVQNNYGYTF. CDR3 in DNA: TGCGCCAGCAGCTTGGTGCAGAATAACTATGGCTACACCTTC. Variable domain in full (rest from reference TRBV5-1 and TRBJ1-2): KAGVTQTPRYLIKTRGQQVTLSCSPISGHRSVSWYQQTPGQGLQFLFEYFSETQRNKGNFPGRFSGRQFSNSRSEMNVSTLELGDSALYLCASSLVQNNYGYTFGSGTRLTVV.

There are a few counts of this clone. J is TRBJ2-5 and V is TRBV6-4, with TRBD1 matching 7 bases. There are 12 residues in the CDR3. With V trimmed by 6 bases and J by 4 bases, 2 bases remained unmatched. CDR1 is MRHNA and CDR2 is SNTAGT in the germline V gene. CDR3 nucleotides: TGTGCCAGCAGCCCAGGGGGAGAGACCCAGTACTTC. As protein: CASSPGGETQYF.

The rearrangement uses TRBV19 and TRBJ1-2, with D hard to call. The V and J ends lost 1 base and 5 bases respectively, with 11 bases between them. Germline values: CDR1 LNHDA, CDR2 SQIVND (reference sequence). CDR3 length equals 14 residues. CDR3 sequence reads: CASSIGEGRYGYTF. Written as DNA, the CDR3 is TGTGCCAGTAGTATAGGTGAAGGGAGGTATGGCTACACCTTC.

J is TRBJ2-3 and V is TRBV7-2; tentatively, D is TRBD1 (6 bases). The CDR3 is 15 amino acids. Trimming removed 1 base from V and 1 base from J, with 9 bases in between. Per the germline V gene, CDR1 is SGHTA and CDR2 is FQGNSA. The CDR3 nucleotides are TGTGCCAGCAGCTTAGGGGGGCCTGGCACAGATACGCAGTATTTT. It specifies CASSLGGPGTDTQYF.

The V call is TRBV30, the J call TRBJ1-5, with TRBD1 matching 7 bases. In germline, CDR1 is GTSNPN, CDR2 SVGIG (reference sequence). The length of the CDR3 is 14 residues. Unmatched junction bases numbered 2, after V lost 1 base and J lost 2 bases. The CDR3 nucleotides read TGTGCCTGGAGTGCAGGACAGGGCAATCAGCCCCAGCATTTT. This gives the protein CAWSAGQGNQPQHF.

The chain couples TRBV5-4 to TRBJ2-5, with D uncertain. The CDR3 consists of 14 residues. Germline loops: CDR1 SGHNT, CDR2 YYREEE (reference sequence). V shed 3 bases and J shed 2 bases, with 11 bases lying between them. CDR3 amino acids: CASSSPGYQETQYF. In DNA, the CDR3 is TGTGCCAGCAGCTCTCCCGGGTATCAAGAGACCCAGTACTTC.

The chain has TRBV5-1 and TRBJ2-7; 8 nucleotides align to TRBD2. Germline CDR1 reads SGHRS; CDR2 reads YFSETQ. The junction had 7 bases not matched to a gene; V was cut back by 2 bases and J by 3 bases. The CDR3 loop spans 15 amino acids. CDR3 loop: CASSFSGTVDYEQYF. The DNA of the CDR3 is TGCGCCAGCAGCTTTAGCGGGACGGTGGACTACGAGCAGTACTTC.

This rearrangement joins TRBV5-1 to TRBJ2-5, with D uncertain. V lost 4 bases, J lost 6 bases, and 13 bases lay in between. The CDR3 spans 13 residues. In germline, CDR1 is SGHRS, CDR2 YFSETQ. The CDR3 coding sequence is TGCGCCAGCAGCGCATCCGCGGAGCAGACCCAGTACTTC. Its protein product is CASSASAEQTQYF.

The genes are TRBV25-1 and TRBJ2-3, with D perhaps matching TRBD2 (5 bases). The CDR3 length is 16 residues. Germline V lookup: CDR1 MGHDK, CDR2 SYGVNS. The V end was cut by 2 bases, the J end by 5 bases, with 17 bases between. The CDR3 nucleotides are TGTGCCAGCAGTGAAGGGTCTGGGTCACGGGAAGATACGCAGTATTTT. Translated, it gives CASSEGSGSREDTQYF.

V gene TRBV7-3 combines with J gene TRBJ2-1, with unresolved D. The CDR3 consists of 15 residues. The germline gives CDR1 SGHTA, CDR2 FQGTGA. Trimming took off 1 base at V and 5 bases at J, with 12 bases between the two ends. The CDR3 sequence: CASSLSPTENNEQFF. The CDR3, as DNA: TGTGCCAGCAGCTTAAGTCCGACGGAGAACAATGAGCAGTTCTTC.

This clone was recorded once. V and J are TRBV23-1 and TRBJ1-5; 9 bases are shared with TRBD1. TRBV23-1 is placed among ORFs of uncertain function. V dropped 0 bases and J dropped 7; count of bases not matched to a gene: 7. The CDR3 totals 16 residues. This CDR3 is CASSQSNRGPEQPQHF. The CDR3 nucleotides read TGCGCCAGCAGTCAATCGAACAGGGGGCCAGAACAGCCCCAGCATTTT.

This clone was recorded once. The rearrangement uses TRBV7-2 and TRBJ2-2; D remains ambiguous. The CDR3 length is 11 residues. The germline V gene encodes CDR1 SGHTA and CDR2 FQGNSA. The V end lost 5 bases, the J end lost 5 bases, and 3 bases lay between the germline ends. CDR3 DNA sequence: TGTGCCAGCAGCCTAACCGGGGAGCTGTTTTTT. Amino acid sequence: CASSLTGELFF.

This rearrangement joins TRBV7-2 to TRBJ1-1; D ambiguous. The CDR3 runs 14 residues. V dropped 5 bases and J dropped 6 bases, with 16 bases sitting between them. The germline gives CDR1 SGHTA, CDR2 FQGNSA. This CDR3 reads CASSPSRGAPEAFF. CDR3 bases: TGTGCCAGCAGCCCCTCCCGAGGAGCACCTGAAGCTTTCTTT.

In its sample, this clone was seen once. This chain links TRBV7-2 with TRBJ2-5; the match to TRBD1 covers 7 bases. V lost 5 bases to trimming and J lost 7 bases; unmatched junction nucleotides: 7. Germline CDR1 is SGHTA and CDR2 is FQGNSA. This CDR3 comprises 13 residues. The CDR3 sequence: CASSTGAGGTQYF. The CDR3 coding sequence is TGTGCCAGCAGCACAGGGGCAGGGGGGACCCAGTACTTC.

The chain employs TRBV7-3 and TRBJ1-1; D remains unclear. CDR3 length equals 13 residues. Trimming cost V 5 bases and J 1 base, with 8 bases left between them. Germline CDR1 is SGHTA and CDR2 is FQGTGA. The CDR3 bases are TGTGCCAGCAGCCGCGGGGAGAACACTGAAGCTTTCTTT. As protein: CASSRGENTEAFF.

This rearrangement joins TRBV21-1 to TRBJ1-2. TRBV21-1 is annotated as a pseudogene. The CDR3 runs 13 residues. Here the CDR3 DNA reads TGTGCCAGCAGCAAAAGACCGGGCTATGGCTACACCTTC. It is translated as CASSKRPGYGYTF.

The J gene is TRBJ2-7, the V gene TRBV28; 9 positions agree with TRBD2. CDR3 size: 16 residues. Germline loops: CDR1 MDHEN, CDR2 SYDVKM. V was pared by 10 bases and J by 0 bases, with 13 bases of the junction left unmatched. In nucleotides, the CDR3 is TGTGCCACCCAGTTTACGGCGGGGGGGAGCTCCTACGAGCAGTACTTC. Translation: CATQFTAGGSSYEQYF.

This chain joins TRBV12-3 or TRBV12-4 and TRBJ1-2; TRBD1 matches at 9 bases. With 11 bases clipped from V and 14 bases from J, the junction kept 12 bases outside the gene matches. The CDR3 covers 11 residues. The CDR3 loop reads CAWGTGRRKTF. CDR3 DNA sequence: TGTGCCTGGGGGACAGGGAGACGTAAAACCTTC.

This sequence joins TRBV5-6 and TRBJ2-5, with TRBD2 matching over 8 bases. There are 15 residues in the CDR3. Trimming removed 3 bases from V and 1 base from J; junction bases left unmatched: 5. Germline CDR1 and CDR2: SGHDT and YYEEEE. The CDR3 region is CASSSSGGAQETQYF. DNA of the CDR3: TGTGCCAGCAGCTCGTCCGGGGGGGCCCAAGAGACCCAGTACTTC.

The J gene is TRBJ1-5, the V gene TRBV27; 7 bases fit TRBD1. The CDR3 has 14 residues. From germline, CDR1 is MNHEY and CDR2 SMNVEV (reference sequence). V dropped 4 bases and J dropped 5; count of bases not matched to a gene: 5. CDR3 nucleotides: TGTGCCAGCAGTTCGACAGGGCGGGATCAGCCCCAGCATTTT. Residues: CASSSTGRDQPQHF.

V gene TRBV5-1 combines with J gene TRBJ2-7; D may be TRBD1 (6 bases). The germline CDR1 and CDR2 sequences are SGHRS and YFSETQ. V was shortened by 3 bases and J by 3 bases, with 19 bases between the two germline ends. The CDR3 spans 16 residues. The CDR3 reads CASSSQTGPGGYEQYF. CDR3 DNA: TGCGCCAGCAGCTCACAGACAGGACCCGGTGGCTACGAGCAGTACTTC.

CDR3 nucleotides: TGTGCCGCAACAGAGGGCAGGGGTACTGAAGCTTTCTTT. Protein sequence: CAATEGRGTEAFF. The chain carries TRBV28 and TRBJ1-1, with D perhaps matching TRBD1 (6 bases). V was shortened by 11 bases and J by 5 bases, with 18 bases between the two germline ends. Germline-derived CDR1 and CDR2 are MDHEN and SYDVKM. CDR3 length: 13 residues.

The chain uses TRBV7-9 and TRBJ2-1; tentative D call: TRBD2 (5 bases). The CDR3 is 18 amino acids. Deletions cut 1 base from V and 8 bases from J, with 24 bases between. CDR1 and CDR2 from the germline V gene are SEHNR and FQNEAQ (reference sequence). The DNA for the CDR3 is TGTGCCAGCAGCTTAGTAGCCCTCTCTGCTCGGGGTTTCTATGAGCAGTTCTTC. Its translation is CASSLVALSARGFYEQFF.

This sequence joins TRBV6-5 and TRBJ1-1; 7 nucleotides align to TRBD1. CDR3 length equals 12 residues. V shed 7 bases and J 10 bases; nucleotides not matched to a gene: 9. Per germline, CDR1 MNHEY and CDR2 SVGAGI. The CDR3 here is CASTFRQGPAFF. Written as DNA, the CDR3 is TGTGCCAGCACCTTTCGACAGGGCCCAGCTTTCTTT.